What follows are 30 T cell receptor beta chains derived from one specimen sequenced in a study of cytomegalovirus exposure and HLA in healthy donors. The PCR contained 60 Vbeta and 13 Jbeta primers. The data were produced by immunoSEQ multiplex PCR, yet TCRdb's version contains in-frame clones alone and is incomplete. The table includes roughly 120,000 clones, approximately 81% detected once. The sample taken for sequencing was PBMCs. The source is a woman younger than 45 in good health and CMV-seronegative.

The rearrangement joins TRBV10-3 to TRBJ2-1; 8 positions match TRBD2. The CDR3 sequence is 17 residues long. CDR1 ENHRY and CDR2 SYGVKD come from the germline V gene. Trimming took 5 bases from V and 5 from J; bases not matched to a gene: 14. The CDR3 loop reads CAISKAGTSRIDNEQFF. CDR3 nucleotide sequence: TGTGCCATCAGTAAGGCGGGGACTAGTCGGATCGACAATGAGCAGTTCTTC.

The chain couples TRBV7-2 to TRBJ1-5, with D perhaps matching TRBD1 (6 bases). V lost 4 bases to trimming and J lost 2 bases, with 9 bases between them. This CDR3 is built from 14 residues. Per the germline V gene, CDR1 is SGHTA and CDR2 is FQGNSA. The CDR3 DNA follows: TGTGCCAGCAGCTCCAGGGGTGGCAATCAGCCCCAGCATTTT. Translated: CASSSRGGNQPQHF.

The CDR3 nucleotides read TGTGCCAGCAGTCCCCTTGTATACGAGCAGTACTTC. Amino acids: CASSPLVYEQYF. J is TRBJ2-7 and V is TRBV28; D is unclear. Trimming removed 5 bases at V and 4 bases at J, with 9 bases between. The CDR3 is 12 residues long. The V gene's germline CDR1 is MDHEN and CDR2 SYDVKM.

This clone was picked up a small number of times. This chain uses TRBV6-1 with TRBJ2-1; 7 positions agree with TRBD2. Germline CDR1 reads MNHNS; CDR2 reads SASEGT. The CDR3 totals 15 residues. The V segment lost 2 bases and the J segment 4 bases; nucleotides outside the gene matches: 5. The CDR3 nucleotides are TGTGCCAGCAGTGAACAGCCTAGCGGATACAATGAGCAGTTCTTC. This gives the protein CASSEQPSGYNEQFF.

This clone was picked up a small number of times. The chain is built from TRBV7-2 and TRBJ2-7; D unresolved. V was clipped by 1 base and J by 5 bases, with 9 bases between them. From germline, CDR1 is SGHTA and CDR2 FQGNSA. CDR3 length equals 13 residues. The CDR3 nucleotides are TGTGCCAGCAGCTTAGTTGCCGGTGACGAGCAGTACTTC. As protein: CASSLVAGDEQYF. The entire variable domain, with the rest obtained from reference TRBV7-2 and TRBJ2-7, is as follows: GAGVSQSPSNKVTEKGKDVELRCDPISGHTALYWYRQSLGQGLEFLIYFQGNSAPDKSGLPSDRFSAERTGGSVSTLTIQRTQQEDSAVYLCASSLVAGDEQYFGPGTRLTVT.

This chain connects TRBV27 to TRBJ2-7; TRBD2 agrees at 10 bases. The closer fit of TRBJ2-1 to the DNA end suggests the J call may be wrong. The length of the CDR3 is 14 residues. The V gene's germline CDR1 is MNHEY and CDR2 SMNVEV (reference sequence). The CDR3 DNA reads TGTGCCGCCGGTTGGGCTAGCGGGAGCGATGAGCAGTTCTTC. It translates to CAAGWASGSDEQFF.

The rearrangement links TRBV7-2 to TRBJ1-2, with TRBD1 matching over 9 bases. CDR3 length: 17 residues. Germline V gene sequence: CDR1 SGHTA, CDR2 FQGNSA. V gave up 1 base and J gave up 4 bases; unmatched junction bases: 10. The CDR3 reads CASSLVGGQGMAYGYTF. DNA for the CDR3: TGTGCCAGCAGCTTAGTTGGGGGACAGGGTATGGCCTATGGCTACACCTTC.

V usage is TRBV27 and J usage is TRBJ1-3, with no clear D. The germline V gene has CDR1 MNHEY and CDR2 SMNVEV (reference sequence). The V gene lost 4 bases and the J gene lost 1 base, with 5 bases spanning the gap. CDR3 length equals 13 residues. CDR3 nucleotides: TGTGCCAGCAGTTCCTCGTCTGGAAACACCATATATTTT. Its translation: CASSSSSGNTIYF.

V usage is TRBV6-6 and J usage is TRBJ1-3, with 9 bases fitting TRBD1. The germline CDR1 and CDR2 sequences are MNHNY and SVGAGI (reference sequence). V trimming: 2 bases; J trimming: 4 bases; junction bases outside the gene matches: 6. CDR3 length: 16 amino acids. The CDR3 spells CASSYAGTGSGNTIYF. The CDR3 DNA follows: TGTGCCAGCAGTTACGCAGGGACAGGGTCAGGAAACACCATATATTTT.

This chain links TRBV6-6 with TRBJ2-7; the match to TRBD1 covers 7 bases. V was clipped by 2 bases and J by 0 bases; unmatched bases: 1. CDR1 MNHNY and CDR2 SVGAGI come from the germline V gene (reference sequence). The CDR3 loop spans 14 amino acids. The CDR3 here is CASSYRDSSYEQYF. The CDR3 coding sequence is TGTGCCAGCAGTTACCGGGACAGCTCCTACGAGCAGTACTTC.

The V gene is TRBV29-1, the J gene TRBJ1-5; D ambiguous. Germline V gives CDR1 SQVTM, CDR2 ANQGSEA. V lost 5 bases to trimming and J lost 10 bases, with 18 bases between them. CDR3 length: 13 residues. This chain's CDR3 is CSVTLGAGVPQHF. DNA for the CDR3: TGCAGCGTTACTCTCGGTGCCGGGGTCCCCCAGCATTTT.

V and J are TRBV11-2 and TRBJ1-3, with a tentative D call TRBD1 (6 bases). Germline V gives CDR1 SGHAT, CDR2 FQNNGV. The CDR3 is 16 residues long. The V and J ends lost 4 bases and 4 bases respectively, with 17 bases between them. The CDR3 DNA follows: TGTGCCAGCAGCTGGAGGGGGGGCAGTCAAGGAAACACCATATATTTT. Translated: CASSWRGGSQGNTIYF.

The genes are TRBV15 and TRBJ2-3; TRBD2 matches at 8 bases. V lost 6 bases, J lost 4 bases, and 6 bases stayed unmatched. The CDR3 spans 14 residues. CDR1 and CDR2 from the germline V gene are LNHNV and YYDKDF (reference sequence). The CDR3 reads CATRTAGVADTQYF. The CDR3 region has the DNA TGTGCCACCAGGACAGCGGGAGTTGCAGATACGCAGTATTTT.

The chain couples TRBV18 to TRBJ2-3; tentative D call: TRBD2 (6 bases). V lost 7 bases and J lost 5, with 13 bases in between. The CDR3 totals 13 residues. Per germline, CDR1 KGHSH and CDR2 LQKENI. The CDR3 sequence is CASYPSGGDTQYF. CDR3 bases: TGTGCCAGCTACCCCTCCGGGGGAGATACGCAGTATTTT.

The CDR3 bases are TGTGCCAGCAGCCGGCAGCGAACTTCCTACGAGCAGTACTTC. Encoded protein: CASSRQRTSYEQYF. The rearrangement links TRBV6-5 to TRBJ2-7; no clear D gene. Germline CDR1 reads MNHEY; CDR2 reads SVGAGI. Trimming took 6 bases from V and 1 from J, leaving 13 bases between them. The CDR3 is 14 amino acids.

This chain joins TRBV7-2 and TRBJ1-2, with 8 bases identical to TRBD1. J gave up 8 bases and V 5 bases, and 7 bases lay outside the gene matches. CDR3 size: 13 residues. Germline assignment: CDR1 SGHTA and CDR2 FQGNSA. CDR3: CASSQTGVEGYTF. The DNA of the CDR3 is TGTGCCAGCAGCCAGACAGGGGTCGAGGGCTACACCTTC.

The V call is TRBV9, the J call TRBJ2-3, with 13 positions matching TRBD2. Germline V lookup: CDR1 SGDLS, CDR2 YYNGEE. V lost 3 bases, J lost 2 bases, and 12 bases stayed unmatched. This CDR3 has 19 residues. The CDR3 DNA follows: TGTGCCAGCAGCGCGGTCGCACTAGCGGGAGGGCCCCTCACAGATACGCAGTATTTT. It is translated as CASSAVALAGGPLTDTQYF.

The V gene is TRBV15, the J gene TRBJ2-7, with TRBD1 matching over 10 bases. Germline-derived CDR1 and CDR2 are LNHNV and YYDKDF (reference sequence). V shed 4 bases and J 2 bases; nucleotides not matched to a gene: 2. The CDR3 has 14 residues. CDR3 residues: CATSNDRGPYEQYF. The CDR3 nucleotides read TGTGCCACCAGCAACGACAGGGGGCCCTACGAGCAGTACTTC.

The rearrangement links TRBV11-2 to TRBJ1-1; 8 nucleotides line up with TRBD1. Germline trimming cut 7 bases from V and 4 bases from J; bases unmatched to any gene: 11. The CDR3 is 15 residues long. Germline V CDR1 and CDR2: SGHAT, FQNNGV. CDR3 bases: TGTGCCAGCATCGCCAGGCAGGGGGCGATCACTGAAGCTTTCTTT. Its translation: CASIARQGAITEAFF.

The sample holds a few counts of this clone. The V gene is TRBV9, the J gene TRBJ2-2; 7 bases match TRBD2. V trimming: 9 bases; J trimming: 1 base; junction bases outside the gene matches: 9. The germline CDR1 and CDR2 sequences are SGDLS and YYNGEE. This CDR3 has 15 residues. CDR3 region: CATSREGLNTGELFF. The CDR3 DNA sequence: TGTGCCACCTCGAGGGAGGGCCTGAACACCGGGGAGCTGTTTTTT.

The J gene is TRBJ1-1, the V gene TRBV10-3, with 11 bases matching TRBD1. With 6 bases clipped from V and 4 bases from J, the junction kept 10 bases outside the gene matches. The CDR3 is 16 amino acids. Germline V CDR1 and CDR2: ENHRY, SYGVKD. In DNA form, the CDR3 reads TGTGCCATCAGGCCACACGGGACAGGGGGGAGCACTGAAGCTTTCTTT. The encoded protein is CAIRPHGTGGSTEAFF.

The rearrangement joins TRBV10-1 to TRBJ2-5; 10 positions agree with TRBD2. The V gene's germline CDR1 is WNHNN and CDR2 SYGVQD (reference sequence). V lost 0 bases and J lost 4; bases outside the gene matches: 2. CDR3 length: 15 amino acids. The CDR3 reads CASSESLAGVETQYF. The DNA for the CDR3 is TGCGCCAGCAGTGAGTCTCTAGCGGGAGTAGAGACCCAGTACTTC.

The chain employs TRBV15 and TRBJ2-7; 9 bases match TRBD1. With V trimmed by 1 base and J by 5 bases, 6 bases remained unmatched. CDR3 length: 15 residues. Per germline, CDR1 LNHNV and CDR2 YYDKDF (reference sequence). CDR3 bases: TGTGCCACCAGCAGAGGGGGGACAGGGAGTGACGAGCAGTACTTC. Residues: CATSRGGTGSDEQYF.

This clone occurred a few times. The chain uses TRBV7-6 and TRBJ2-1; TRBD2 aligns across 10 bases. This CDR3 region has 16 residues. Trimming removed 5 bases from V and 7 bases from J; junction bases left unmatched: 11. Looked up from germline, CDR1 is SGHVS and CDR2 is FNYEAQ. This chain's CDR3 is CASSRQPSGSLNEQFF. CDR3 bases: TGTGCCAGCAGCCGACAACCTAGCGGGAGCTTGAATGAGCAGTTCTTC.

V gene TRBV11-2 combines with J gene TRBJ2-5, with TRBD2 as a possible D gene (6 bases). V dropped 4 bases and J dropped 2 bases, with 17 bases sitting between them. The CDR3 contains 16 residues. Germline CDR1 SGHAT, CDR2 FQNNGV. Here the CDR3 DNA reads TGTGCCAGCAGCTCCCAAGGCGGGAAAGTACAAGAGACCCAGTACTTC. Translated, it gives CASSSQGGKVQETQYF.

The rearrangement links TRBV5-1 to TRBJ2-5, with 9 bases aligning to TRBD2. This CDR3 has 16 amino acids. Germline V lookup: CDR1 SGHRS, CDR2 YFSETQ. The junction had 8 bases not matched to a gene; V was cut back by 2 bases and J by 3 bases. The CDR3 protein is CASSFSGREWEETQYF. In DNA form, the CDR3 reads TGCGCCAGCAGCTTTAGCGGGAGAGAGTGGGAAGAGACCCAGTACTTC.

The J gene is TRBJ2-3, the V gene TRBV28; D possibly corresponds to TRBD1 (7 bases). Germline-derived CDR1 and CDR2 are MDHEN and SYDVKM. This CDR3 contains 15 residues. V was shortened by 2 bases and J by 0 bases, with 9 bases between the two germline ends. Here the CDR3 DNA reads TGTGCCAGCAGTTTAGCGGGACAGAGCACAGATACGCAGTATTTT. Protein product: CASSLAGQSTDTQYF.

This clone was picked up one time. The rearrangement uses TRBV5-6 and TRBJ1-3; 7 bases fit TRBD1. CDR1 and CDR2 from the germline V gene are SGHDT and YYEEEE. The CDR3 extends over 14 amino acids. V was pared by 2 bases and J by 2 bases, with 1 base of the junction left unmatched. This chain's CDR3 is CASSLQGPGNTIYF. Written as DNA, the CDR3 is TGTGCCAGCAGCTTACAGGGGCCTGGAAACACCATATATTTT.

V is TRBV6-5 and J is TRBJ2-7; D remains ambiguous. This CDR3 has 13 residues. In germline, CDR1 is MNHEY, CDR2 SVGAGI. Trimming took off 7 bases at V and 1 base at J, with 11 bases between the two ends. CDR3 protein: CASTRTNSYEQYF. The CDR3 nucleotides read TGTGCCAGCACCCGTACTAATTCCTACGAGCAGTACTTC.

The rearrangement uses TRBV29-1 and TRBJ1-1; D not resolved. The ends were cut back, 4 bases at V and 6 bases at J, with 15 bases in the middle. CDR3 size: 13 residues. Germline loops: CDR1 SQVTM, CDR2 ANQGSEA. This chain's CDR3 is CSVVWAQEAEAFF. CDR3 sequence (DNA): TGCAGCGTTGTCTGGGCCCAAGAAGCTGAAGCTTTCTTT.